The clone carrying this TCR beta chain has more than one count but fewer than ten. As yet, its antigen is unknown. Total RNA, at least 6 micrograms per sample, came from PBMCs. For the second PCR, which ran for about 6 to 11 cycles, a sample-barcoded 5' primer and a J-beta primer mix were used. TCRdb itself ran the 5' RACE reads through MiXCR, one entry per CDR3 protein. This sample has under 1,100,000 distinct CDR3 sequences, with 20% to 25% found just once. The sample comes from a study of blood T cells in healthy people across ages. V was cut by 1 base and J by 2 bases, with 11 bases left in between. Per the germline V gene, CDR1 is MNHEY and CDR2 is SMNVEV (reference sequence). CDR3 length equals 16 residues. Study-level points and caveats: Nothing was known about donor CMV status, and this possibly confounded expanded clonotype changes.

These data were likewise used in another study, on T cells of mothers and their children.

This sequence was found in a girl aged 2-10 years in good health. This chain links TRBV27 with TRBJ1-4; no reliable D call. Sequenced material: blood. The CDR3 DNA is TGTGCCAGCAGTTTATTATCCCCCGGGACTAATGAAAAACTGTTTTTT. This encodes CASSLLSPGTNEKLFF.